The T cell receptor (beta chain) described here comes from a study of vaccination and CD4 T cells after COVID-19. Study background: Investigators drew the post-COVID samples a median roughly 99 days after diagnosis, with a range of 35 to 161.

Of note for this clonotype: The antigen remains unidentified.

This sample's treatment: approximately nine-day PBMC culture with coronavirus spike peptide pools or control peptides (ViraFEST assay). Cultured CD4+ T cell DNA underwent sequencing with the Oncomine TCR Beta short-read assay. TCRdb processed the PCR reads anew with MiXCR; each CDR3 protein has one entry. The sample shows around 17,000 distinct CDR3 sequences, about 61% of them seen only once. CDR1 and CDR2 (germline): SGHAT, FQNNGV. The CDR3 is 15 amino acids. Trimming shortened V by 0 bases and J by 6 bases, and 12 bases separated the two germline ends. The chain couples TRBV11-2 to TRBJ1-5; tentative D call: TRBD1 (6 bases). Sequencing was carried out using CD4+ T cells from blood, cultured in vitro. This clonotype was obtained from a human donor who had recovered from COVID-19. The CDR3 nucleotides are TGTGCCAGCAGCTTAGATTGGGGGCTCGGTCAGCCCCAGCATTTT. Protein: CASSLDWGLGQPQHF. Full variable domain (outside the CDR3, taken from reference TRBV11-2 and TRBJ1-5): EAGVAQSPRYKIIEKRQSVAFWCNPISGHATLYWYQQILGQGPKLLIQFQNNGVVDDSQLPKDRFSAERLKGVDSTLKIQPAKLEDSAVYLCASSLDWGLGQPQHFGDGTRLSIL.